Below are 20 T cell receptor beta chains sequenced from a single sample in a study of identifying expanded T cells in peripheral blood. Using immunoSEQ multiplex PCR, the repertoire was profiled, and TCRdb retains in-frame clones only, with some absent. The sample has some 77,000 clones, more than 70% seen once. Source material: blood. The receptors were sampled from a person between 18 and 70 years old in good health.

The V gene is TRBV7-2, the J gene TRBJ1-5, with no clear D. CDR1 and CDR2 (germline): SGHTA, FQGNSA. V shed 5 bases and J shed 6 bases, with 17 bases lying between them. The CDR3 covers 15 residues. The CDR3 nucleotides read TGTGCCAGCAGCGCCACCCCTACCTACGGTCAGCCCCAGCATTTT. This sequence encodes CASSATPTYGQPQHF.

The chain is built from TRBV2 and TRBJ2-7; D is uncertain. Germline V gene lookup returns CDR1 SNHLY and CDR2 FYNNEI. This CDR3 comprises 12 residues. The V gene lost 4 bases and the J gene lost 7 bases, with 11 bases spanning the gap. The DNA for the CDR3 is TGTGCCAGCAGTGGCCTTGGCGGAGAGCAGTACTTC. Protein product: CASSGLGGEQYF.

The chain has TRBV19 and TRBJ1-5; tentatively, D is TRBD1 (6 bases). The V and J ends lost 10 bases and 0 bases respectively, with 10 bases between them. The CDR3 has 13 residues. The V gene's germline CDR1 is LNHDA and CDR2 SQIVND (reference sequence). CDR3 coding DNA: TGTGCCACGGACAGTTATAGCAATCAGCCCCAGCATTTT. Protein product: CATDSYSNQPQHF.

This clone was counted a few times. The CDR3 region has the DNA TGTGCCAGCAGCTTGGGACTGGGCACTGAAGCTTTCTTT. Translated: CASSLGLGTEAFF. This rearrangement joins TRBV5-4 to TRBJ1-1; the D is unclear. Trimming left V 0 bases short and J 4 bases short, with 7 bases between. Germline lookup yields CDR1 SGHNT and CDR2 YYREEE (reference sequence). This CDR3 is built from 13 residues.

V gene TRBV14 combines with J gene TRBJ2-2; tentative D call: TRBD2 (5 bases). Between the trimmed V and J ends, which lost 3 bases and 6 bases, there was a span of 11 bases. From germline, CDR1 is SGHDN and CDR2 FVKESK. The CDR3 extends over 14 amino acids. CDR3 sequence reads: CASSHRGMAGELFF. As DNA, the CDR3 is TGTGCCAGCAGCCATCGGGGTATGGCCGGGGAGCTGTTTTTT.

The V and J genes are TRBV7-2 and TRBJ1-2; possible D gene TRBD1, 6 bases. V shed 1 base and J shed 4 bases, with 16 bases lying between them. CDR3 length: 16 amino acids. Germline V gene sequence: CDR1 SGHTA, CDR2 FQGNSA. The CDR3 sequence is CASSLGGDRISYGYTF. The CDR3 coding sequence is TGTGCCAGCAGCTTAGGGGGCGACAGGATAAGCTATGGCTACACCTTC. The full variable domain, completed using reference TRBV7-2 and TRBJ1-2, is GAGVSQSPSNKVTEKGKDVELRCDPISGHTALYWYRQSLGQGLEFLIYFQGNSAPDKSGLPSDRFSAERTGGSVSTLTIQRTQQEDSAVYLCASSLGGDRISYGYTFGSGTRLTVV.

This clone occurred a few times. The chain couples TRBV5-1 to TRBJ2-3; 9 bases map to TRBD1. The junction had 8 bases not matched to a gene; V was cut back by 4 bases and J by 2 bases. CDR3 size: 16 residues. In germline, CDR1 is SGHRS, CDR2 YFSETQ. CDR3 sequence reads: CASSMGGTGFTDTQYF. The CDR3 nucleotides are TGCGCCAGCAGCATGGGCGGGACAGGGTTCACAGATACGCAGTATTTT.

Details on this clone: Relative to the germline gene, one junction end is altered; a read error may explain this. The chain carries TRBV6-1 and TRBJ1-5; maybe TRBD1 (5 bases). This CDR3 is built from 15 residues. Looked up from germline, CDR1 is MNHNS and CDR2 is SASEGT. The CDR3 sequence: CASSEGPGVGQPQHF. The CDR3 DNA sequence: TGTGCCAGCAGCGAAGGTCCGGGGGTCGGACAGCCCCAGCATTTT.

J is TRBJ1-1 and V is TRBV20-1, with D possibly being TRBD1 (5 bases). This CDR3 has 11 residues. Germline values: CDR1 DFQATT, CDR2 SNEGSKA (reference sequence). As DNA, the CDR3 is TGCAGAGGGGTGGGGTACACTGAAGCTTTCTTT. Protein sequence: CRGVGYTEAFF.

The J gene is TRBJ2-7, the V gene TRBV4-2; 11 bases match TRBD1. CDR3 length: 16 residues. Germline assignment: CDR1 LGHNA and CDR2 YNFKEQ. Unmatched junction bases numbered 9, after V lost 5 bases and J lost 3 bases. The CDR3 protein is CASSRTGTGGDYEQYF. Written as DNA, the CDR3 is TGTGCCAGCAGCAGAACGGGGACAGGGGGAGACTACGAGCAGTACTTC.

This rearrangement joins TRBV5-6 to TRBJ1-1; D is unresolved. CDR3 length: 12 residues. Germline V gene sequence: CDR1 SGHDT, CDR2 YYEEEE. Trimming left V 4 bases short and J 7 bases short, with 11 bases between. DNA of the CDR3: TGTGCCAGCAGCCCGCGTCTGAATGAAGCTTTCTTT. Translating it yields CASSPRLNEAFF.

DNA for the CDR3: TGTGCCAGCAGCTTATCCGCCGATCAGCCCCAGCATTTT. Translated, it gives CASSLSADQPQHF. The chain is built from TRBV11-2 and TRBJ1-5; D gene ambiguous. The germline CDR1 and CDR2 sequences are SGHAT and FQNNGV. V lost 2 bases, J lost 5 bases, and 7 bases lay in between. The CDR3 spans 13 residues.

The rearrangement links TRBV7-2 to TRBJ1-5, with no clear D. V lost 5 bases and J lost 6, with 17 bases in between. The CDR3 consists of 15 residues. Germline V CDR1 and CDR2: SGHTA, FQGNSA. The CDR3 loop is CASSLGQRMGQPQHF. The CDR3 nucleotides read TGTGCCAGCAGCCTCGGTCAGCGGATGGGTCAGCCCCAGCATTTT. Filled out from reference TRBV7-2 and TRBJ1-5, the complete variable domain reads GAGVSQSPSNKVTEKGKDVELRCDPISGHTALYWYRQSLGQGLEFLIYFQGNSAPDKSGLPSDRFSAERTGGSVSTLTIQRTQQEDSAVYLCASSLGQRMGQPQHFGDGTRLSIL.

CDR3 region: CASSPNRGQETQYF. In DNA, the CDR3 is TGTGCCAGCTCACCTAATAGGGGTCAAGAGACCCAGTACTTC. The genes are TRBV18 and TRBJ2-5, with TRBD1 as a possible D gene (5 bases). This CDR3 contains 14 residues. CDR1 and CDR2 (germline): KGHSH, LQKENI. The V and J ends lost 3 bases and 2 bases respectively, with 10 bases between them.

This chain links TRBV4-3 with TRBJ2-7; no clear D. This CDR3 contains 15 residues. With 0 bases removed from V and 4 bases from J, the gap between germline ends came to 13 bases. The germline V gene has CDR1 LGHNA and CDR2 YSLEER. The CDR3: CASSQEQGYSYEQYF. The CDR3, as DNA: TGCGCCAGCAGCCAAGAGCAAGGCTATTCGTACGAGCAGTACTTC.

The CDR3 DNA follows: TGCGCCAGCAGCCAAGACCCGACAGGGCCGCGCACCGGGGAGCTGTTTTTT. Its protein product is CASSQDPTGPRTGELFF. The chain combines TRBV4-3 with TRBJ2-2; 7 nucleotides line up with TRBD1. Losses at the gene ends were 0 bases for V and 4 bases for J; bases not matched to a gene: 8. The germline V gene encodes CDR1 LGHNA and CDR2 YSLEER. CDR3 length: 17 amino acids.

This sequence joins TRBV7-9 and TRBJ2-7; TRBD2 is a possible D gene (5 bases). Trimming took off 5 bases at V and 2 bases at J, with 19 bases between the two ends. This CDR3 region has 16 residues. Germline CDR1 is SEHNR and CDR2 is FQNEAQ (reference sequence). CDR3 in amino acids: CASSRSSGEKAYEQYF. The CDR3 DNA follows: TGTGCCAGCAGCCGTAGTAGTGGGGAGAAGGCCTACGAGCAGTACTTC. The full variable domain, rest sourced from reference TRBV7-9 and TRBJ2-7, is DTGVSQNPRHKITKRGQNVTFRCDPISEHNRLYWYRQTLGQGPEFLTYFQNEAQLEKSRLLSDRFSAERPKGSFSTLEIQRTEQGDSAMYLCASSRSSGEKAYEQYFGPGTRLTVT.

The V gene is TRBV18, the J gene TRBJ1-1; D remains unclear. CDR1 and CDR2 (germline): KGHSH, LQKENI. Deletions cut 1 base from V and 0 bases from J, with 21 bases between. The CDR3 contains 19 residues. In nucleotides, the CDR3 is TGTGCCAGCTCACCACTTACCCCGACGGGGATGGTCATGAACACTGAAGCTTTCTTT. Its translation is CASSPLTPTGMVMNTEAFF.

DNA for the CDR3: TGTGCCAGCAGCCTGGTTACCGCTCAGAATGAAAAACTGTTTTTT. Its translation is CASSLVTAQNEKLFF. The chain couples TRBV7-9 to TRBJ1-4; D is ambiguous. Germline V lookup: CDR1 SEHNR, CDR2 FQNEAQ (reference sequence). Between the trimmed V and J ends, which lost 5 bases and 5 bases, there was a span of 15 bases. This CDR3 spans 15 amino acids.

A remark on this clone: Other DNA sequences of this sample code for an identical CDR3. This chain uses TRBV7-2 with TRBJ1-2; maybe TRBD1 (6 bases). V shed 5 bases and J shed 2 bases, with 9 bases lying between them. The CDR3 contains 13 residues. Germline values: CDR1 SGHTA, CDR2 FQGNSA. The CDR3 region is CASSPDRNYGYTF. The CDR3 DNA reads as TGTGCCAGCAGCCCCGACAGGAACTATGGCTACACCTTC. The full variable domain, rest sourced from reference TRBV7-2 and TRBJ1-2, is GAGVSQSPSNKVTEKGKDVELRCDPISGHTALYWYRQSLGQGLEFLIYFQGNSAPDKSGLPSDRFSAERTGGSVSTLTIQRTQQEDSAVYLCASSPDRNYGYTFGSGTRLTVV.